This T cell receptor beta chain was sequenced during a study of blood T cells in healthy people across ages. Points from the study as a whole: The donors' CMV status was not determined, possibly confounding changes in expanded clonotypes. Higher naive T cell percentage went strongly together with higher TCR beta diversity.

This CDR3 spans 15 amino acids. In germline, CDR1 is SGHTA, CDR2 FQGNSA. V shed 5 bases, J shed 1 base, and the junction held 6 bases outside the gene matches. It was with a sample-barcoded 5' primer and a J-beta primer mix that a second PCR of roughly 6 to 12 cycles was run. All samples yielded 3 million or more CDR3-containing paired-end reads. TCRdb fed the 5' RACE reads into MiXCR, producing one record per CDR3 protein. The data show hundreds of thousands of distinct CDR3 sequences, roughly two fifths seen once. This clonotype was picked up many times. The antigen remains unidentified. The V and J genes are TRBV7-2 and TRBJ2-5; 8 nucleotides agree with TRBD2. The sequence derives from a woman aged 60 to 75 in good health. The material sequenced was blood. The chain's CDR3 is CASSLQRGRQETQYF. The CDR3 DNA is TGTGCCAGCAGCCTACAGCGGGGGCGCCAAGAGACCCAGTACTTC.